This is a list of T cell receptor beta chains from one sample in a study of T cell changes during pregnancy in multiple sclerosis. TCRdb keeps only in-frame clones here, not all; method: immunoSEQ multiplex PCR. Of about 71,000 clones in the sample, 85% to 95% were seen once. Sequencing was performed on peripheral blood, taken in the third trimester of pregnancy. Source of these receptors: a female donor with multiple sclerosis, enrolled in a pregnancy study. CDR3s include the opening cysteine and the closing phenylalanine or tryptophan. Fields, in order: J gene, V gene, D gene, clone size, CDR3 protein, CDR3 DNA. D genes are given only for firm matches. Rows may omit the clone size; those that give it use once, few, many or a size class.

>TRBJ1-1|TRBV5-3|TRBD1|once
CARSLAINGQGDGEAFF
TGTGCCAGAAGCTTGGCAATCAACGGACAGGGAGATGGTGAAGCTTTCTTT
>TRBJ1-4|TRBV14|TRBD1|.
CASRGTGGEKLFF
TGTGCCAGCAGGGGGACAGGCGGTGAAAAACTGTTTTTT
>TRBJ2-1|TRBV29-1|.|.
CSVEGTLRPFTEQFF
TGCAGCGTTGAAGGGACTTTGCGGCCCTTCACTGAGCAGTTCTTC
>TRBJ1-5|TRBV5-5|TRBD1|.
CASSLQGDQPQHF
TGTGCCAGCAGCTTGCAGGGGGATCAGCCCCAGCATTTT
>TRBJ2-6|TRBV19|.|.
CASSITRGSGANVLTF
TGTGCCAGTAGTATTACCAGGGGCTCTGGGGCCAACGTCCTGACTTTC
>TRBJ1-5|TRBV4-1|.|.
CASSRTQGTEPQHF
TGCGCCAGCAGCCGAACTCAGGGGACGGAGCCCCAGCATTTT
>TRBJ2-1|TRBV21-1|.|.
CASSNASGSYNEQFF
TGTGCCAGCAGCAATGCTAGCGGGAGTTACAATGAGCAGTTCTTC
>TRBJ2-7|TRBV6-5|.|.
CASIGVGGRTEQYF
TGTGCCAGCATTGGAGTAGGTGGTAGAACCGAGCAGTACTTC
>TRBJ2-7|TRBV7-2|.|few
CASSSLYEQYF
TGTGCCAGCAGCTCCCTCTACGAGCAGTACTTC
>TRBJ1-3|TRBV4-3|.|.
CASSQDFQEGNTIYF
TGCGCCAGCAGCCAAGATTTTCAGGAAGGAAACACCATATATTTT
>TRBJ2-3|TRBV10-1|TRBD2|.
CASSELAGVNTDTQYF
TGCGCCAGCAGCGAACTAGCGGGAGTCAACACAGATACGCAGTATTTT
>TRBJ2-7|TRBV27|TRBD2|.
CASSFLYPPLAGSSYEQYF
TGTGCCAGCAGTTTTCTTTACCCCCCCCTAGCGGGGTCTTCCTACGAGCAGTACTTC
>TRBJ2-6|TRBV7-2|TRBD1|few
CASSSTTGAGANVLTF
TGTGCCAGCAGCAGCACGACAGGGGCCGGGGCCAACGTCCTGACTTTC
>TRBJ2-5|TRBV27|TRBD1|.
CASSLTGGETQYF
TGTGCCAGCAGTTTGACAGGGGGAGAGACCCAGTACTTC
>TRBJ2-7|TRBV7-6|.|.
CASSLGAPYEQYF
TGTGCCAGCAGCTTGGGAGCTCCGTACGAGCAGTACTTC
>TRBJ2-1|TRBV4-1|TRBD2|.
CASSRLEGLAGNNEQFF
TGCGCCAGCAGCCGCCTGGAAGGGCTAGCGGGCAACAATGAGCAGTTCTTC
>TRBJ2-3|TRBV18|TRBD1|.
CASSRNRGETDTQYF
TGTGCCAGCTCACGTAACAGGGGGGAAACAGATACGCAGTATTTT
>TRBJ1-5|TRBV5-3|.|.
CARSLDRGNQPQHF
TGTGCCAGAAGCTTGGACAGAGGCAATCAGCCCCAGCATTTT
>TRBJ2-7|TRBV7-2|.|.
CASSLGGWRGVYSYEQYF
TGTGCCAGCAGCCTTGGGGGCTGGCGCGGTGTGTACTCCTACGAGCAGTACTTC
>TRBJ1-3|TRBV2|.|.
CASRPTGSGNTIYF
TGTGCCAGCAGACCCACAGGCTCTGGAAACACCATATATTTT
>TRBJ2-7|TRBV13|.|.
CASSLSVQAHEQYF
TGTGCCAGCAGCTTATCAGTCCAGGCCCACGAGCAGTACTTC
>TRBJ2-1|TRBV7-9|.|.
CASSLAGDYQQFF
TGTGCCAGCAGCTTAGCTGGAGACTACCAGCAGTTCTTC
>TRBJ2-1|TRBV6-1|.|.
CAHALLGPREQFF
TGTGCCCATGCCTTGTTGGGGCCCAGGGAGCAGTTCTTC
>TRBJ2-7|TRBV27|TRBD1|.
CASSFLLGQGSSYEQYF
TGTGCCAGCAGTTTCCTACTGGGACAGGGGAGCTCCTACGAGCAGTACTTC
>TRBJ2-3|TRBV9|.|.
CASSVQSPLLSDTQYF
TGTGCCAGCAGCGTTCAATCCCCCCTATTGTCAGATACGCAGTATTTT
>TRBJ1-2|TRBV28|TRBD1|.
CASSFSTGRGSNYGYTF
TGTGCCAGCAGTTTTTCAACCGGCAGGGGGTCTAACTATGGCTACACCTTC
>TRBJ2-7|TRBV7-9|TRBD2|.
CASKATGTSSYEQYF
TGTGCCAGCAAAGCCACCGGGACTAGTTCCTACGAGCAGTACTTC